Listed here are 22 T cell receptor beta chains from one sample, sequenced in a study of cytomegalovirus exposure and HLA in healthy donors. Primers for the PCR totalled 60 Vbeta and 13 Jbeta. Clones were read by immunoSEQ multiplex PCR, and TCRdb kept only the in-frame ones, dropping some. The sample contains about 160,000 clones, approximately 80% of which appear only once. The sequenced material came from PBMCs. Receptors originate from a woman in her twenties or thirties in good health and CMV-seropositive.

As concerns this clone: Relative to the germline gene, one junction end is altered; a read error may explain this. This rearrangement joins TRBV7-9 to TRBJ1-3; 12 bases align to TRBD1. The CDR3 extends over 18 amino acids. Looked up from germline, CDR1 is SEHNR and CDR2 is FQNEAQ (reference sequence). The CDR3 DNA reads TGTTCCAGCAGCTTGGGACAGGGGGCAAGTTTCGGAGGAAACACCATATATTTT. Translated, it gives CSSSLGQGASFGGNTIYF.

This sequence joins TRBV19 and TRBJ1-2, with 8 bases lining up with TRBD1. J gave up 4 bases and V 9 bases, and 4 bases lay outside the gene matches. The CDR3 runs 12 residues. Germline CDR1 is LNHDA and CDR2 is SQIVND (reference sequence). CDR3: CASHTGGYGYTF. In DNA form, the CDR3 reads TGTGCCAGCCACACAGGGGGCTATGGCTACACCTTC.

The chain has TRBV2 and TRBJ1-4, with D perhaps TRBD1 (6 bases). Trimming removed 6 bases at V and 6 bases at J, with 17 bases between. The CDR3 sequence is 15 residues long. CDR1 is SNHLY, CDR2 FYNNEI, per germline. CDR3 nucleotide sequence: TGTGCCAGCAGGGATTACAGGGCTGGATATGAAAAACTGTTTTTT. Amino acids: CASRDYRAGYEKLFF.

The rearrangement links TRBV7-9 to TRBJ2-7, with D unclear. Germline V gene lookup returns CDR1 SEHNR and CDR2 FQNEAQ (reference sequence). The length of the CDR3 is 13 residues. V lost 3 bases and J 3 bases, leaving 9 bases between the germline ends. The CDR3: CASSFSLHYEQYF. DNA of the CDR3: TGTGCCAGCAGCTTTTCGTTACACTACGAGCAGTACTTC.

This clone came up a few times. V usage is TRBV7-9 and J usage is TRBJ2-7; D call uncertain. Germline loops: CDR1 SEHNR, CDR2 FQNEAQ (reference sequence). The CDR3 covers 14 residues. Deletions cut 7 bases from V and 0 bases from J, with 13 bases between. The CDR3 bases are TGTGCCAGCAAACTCGGTGGTAGCTCCTACGAGCAGTACTTC. Amino acids: CASKLGGSSYEQYF.

The chain couples TRBV4-2 to TRBJ2-2; 8 bases align to TRBD1. The CDR3 spans 14 residues. Germline CDR1 and CDR2: LGHNA and YNFKEQ. V shed 4 bases, J shed 7 bases, and the junction held 5 bases outside the gene matches. The chain's CDR3 is CASSRTGYGGELFF. The CDR3 DNA is TGTGCCAGCAGCCGGACAGGGTATGGCGGGGAGCTGTTTTTT.

The chain joins TRBV10-3 to TRBJ2-3, with TRBD2 matching over 14 bases. After removal of 9 bases from V and 2 bases from J, the junction contained 4 bases not matched to a gene. The CDR3 spans 15 residues. Germline V gene lookup returns CDR1 ENHRY and CDR2 SYGVKD. The CDR3 reads CAIGTSGGDTDTQYF. The CDR3 DNA sequence: TGTGCCATTGGGACTAGCGGGGGAGACACAGATACGCAGTATTTT.

The genes are TRBV7-2 and TRBJ2-5, with 11 positions matching TRBD2. CDR3 size: 16 residues. V lost 1 base, J lost 2 bases, and 3 bases stayed unmatched. Germline V gene data show CDR1 as SGHTA and CDR2 as FQGNSA. The CDR3 sequence is CASSLGVAGGQETQYF. Written as DNA, the CDR3 is TGTGCCAGCAGCTTAGGAGTAGCGGGGGGGCAAGAGACCCAGTACTTC.

This chain links TRBV5-1 with TRBJ1-3, with TRBD1 as a possible D gene (6 bases). Trimming took off 4 bases at V and 4 bases at J, with 15 bases between the two ends. The germline CDR1 and CDR2 sequences are SGHRS and YFSETQ. The CDR3 consists of 15 residues. The CDR3 DNA follows: TGCGCCAGCAGCCAGGGGTCAGGGGCCGGAAACACCATATATTTT. Translating gives CASSQGSGAGNTIYF.

The chain carries TRBV2 and TRBJ1-2; no definite D call. V gave up 6 bases and J gave up 6 bases, with 17 bases separating them. Germline lookup yields CDR1 SNHLY and CDR2 FYNNEI. CDR3 size: 14 residues. The CDR3 sequence is CASRVSARLNGYTF. The CDR3 bases are TGTGCCAGCAGAGTGTCAGCTAGATTAAATGGCTACACCTTC.

The gene calls are TRBV5-1 and TRBJ1-1; D gene unclear. The CDR3 loop spans 15 amino acids. The germline CDR1 and CDR2 sequences are SGHRS and YFSETQ. The germline V and J ends were trimmed by 0 bases and 3 bases, with 12 bases remaining between them. The CDR3 sequence is CASSLVFRLDTEAFF. In DNA, the CDR3 is TGCGCCAGCAGCTTGGTTTTCAGGTTGGACACTGAAGCTTTCTTT.

The rearrangement joins TRBV5-1 to TRBJ2-1; maybe TRBD2 (6 bases). This CDR3 region has 15 residues. The V end lost 5 bases, the J end lost 0 bases, and 12 bases lay between the germline ends. From germline, CDR1 is SGHRS and CDR2 YFSETQ. The CDR3 here is CASRIAGISYNEQFF. The CDR3 nucleotides read TGCGCCAGCAGAATTGCGGGGATCTCCTACAATGAGCAGTTCTTC. The full variable domain, its missing parts supplied by reference TRBV5-1 and TRBJ2-1, is KAGVTQTPRYLIKTRGQQVTLSCSPISGHRSVSWYQQTPGQGLQFLFEYFSETQRNKGNFPGRFSGRQFSNSRSEMNVSTLELGDSALYLCASRIAGISYNEQFFGPGTRLTVL.

This clone was recorded only once. The CDR3 region has the DNA TGTGCCAGCAGTGACTACCAGGGTCCCTATGGCTACACCTTC. This gives the protein CASSDYQGPYGYTF. The chain has TRBV25-1 and TRBJ1-2, with D tentatively TRBD1 (5 bases). Germline V gene data show CDR1 as MGHDK and CDR2 as SYGVNS. Trimming left V 3 bases short and J 4 bases short, with 12 bases between. This CDR3 contains 14 residues.

V usage is TRBV5-4 and J usage is TRBJ1-1; a weak D match, TRBD1 (6 bases). Per germline, CDR1 SGHNT and CDR2 YYREEE (reference sequence). The CDR3 extends over 14 amino acids. V gave up 4 bases and J gave up 0 bases, with 10 bases separating them. CDR3 sequence (DNA): TGTGCCAGCAGCCCTACAGGGATGAACACTGAAGCTTTCTTT. Translation gives CASSPTGMNTEAFF. Full variable domain (outside the CDR3, taken from reference TRBV5-4 and TRBJ1-1): ETGVTQSPTHLIKTRGQQVTLRCSSQSGHNTVSWYQQALGQGPQFIFQYYREEENGRGNFPPRFSGLQFPNYSSELNVNALELDDSALYLCASSPTGMNTEAFFGQGTRLTVV.

The chain links TRBV14 to TRBJ1-5; D call uncertain. The germline V gene has CDR1 SGHDN and CDR2 FVKESK. Deletions cut 0 bases from V and 5 bases from J, with 8 bases between. The CDR3 totals 14 residues. The CDR3 coding sequence is TGTGCCAGCAGCCAAGATCCAAACTATCAGCCCCAGCATTTT. It yields the protein CASSQDPNYQPQHF.

Only a few counts were recorded for this clone. V gene TRBV2 combines with J gene TRBJ2-3; TRBD1 matches at 11 bases. Per the germline V gene, CDR1 is SNHLY and CDR2 is FYNNEI. The CDR3 totals 14 residues. V shed 7 bases and J 5 bases; nucleotides not matched to a gene: 5. Here the CDR3 DNA reads TGTGCCAGCACGGACAGGGGGCGCAGAGATACGCAGTATTTT. It specifies CASTDRGRRDTQYF.

With regard to this clone: The identical CDR3 is also encoded by other nucleotide sequences in the sample. This sequence joins TRBV5-1 and TRBJ1-2, with 9 bases fitting TRBD1. Losses at the gene ends were 2 bases for V and 3 bases for J; bases not matched to a gene: 5. CDR3 length: 15 amino acids. Germline CDR1 is SGHRS and CDR2 is YFSETQ. The CDR3, as DNA: TGCGCCAGCAGCTTAGGACAGGGGAGAGACTATGGCTACACCTTC. Residues: CASSLGQGRDYGYTF. The full variable domain, in which reference TRBV5-1 and TRBJ1-2 provide the parts outside the CDR3, is KAGVTQTPRYLIKTRGQQVTLSCSPISGHRSVSWYQQTPGQGLQFLFEYFSETQRNKGNFPGRFSGRQFSNSRSEMNVSTLELGDSALYLCASSLGQGRDYGYTFGSGTRLTVV.

The chain uses TRBV6-5 and TRBJ1-5; D might be TRBD1 (6 bases). Trimming took off 6 bases at V and 7 bases at J, with 16 bases between the two ends. The CDR3 loop spans 14 amino acids. CDR1 MNHEY and CDR2 SVGAGI come from the germline V gene. The CDR3 bases are TGTGCCAGCAGCCACGGGGGGGCCGACCAGCCCCAGCATTTT. Protein sequence: CASSHGGADQPQHF.

This chain joins TRBV2 and TRBJ2-1; no clear D gene. This CDR3 contains 14 residues. In germline, CDR1 is SNHLY, CDR2 FYNNEI. Between the trimmed V and J ends, which lost 2 bases and 9 bases, there was a span of 14 bases. The CDR3 DNA reads as TGTGCCAGCAGTGAACAAGTAGCCTCTACTGAGCAGTTCTTC. Translated, it gives CASSEQVASTEQFF.

The genes are TRBV9 and TRBJ2-3, with D tentatively TRBD2 (6 bases). CDR1 SGDLS and CDR2 YYNGEE come from the germline V gene. V lost 0 bases and J lost 0, with 11 bases in between. CDR3 length equals 16 residues. CDR3 coding DNA: TGTGCCAGCAGCGTAGCGGGGGTTGCTAGCACAGATACGCAGTATTTT. Translation: CASSVAGVASTDTQYF.

V and J are TRBV4-1 and TRBJ2-1; D perhaps matches TRBD2 (6 bases). The CDR3 extends over 16 amino acids. Trimming shortened V by 0 bases and J by 6 bases, and 15 bases separated the two germline ends. Germline V lookup: CDR1 MGHRA, CDR2 YSYEKL. Written as DNA, the CDR3 is TGCGCCAGCAGCCAAGAGTATACCCGGAGGGGCAATGAGCAGTTCTTC. Its translation: CASSQEYTRRGNEQFF.

This clone was detected only a few times. The rearrangement joins TRBV7-2 to TRBJ1-1; D perhaps matches TRBD1 (5 bases). The CDR3 loop spans 15 amino acids. Germline V gives CDR1 SGHTA, CDR2 FQGNSA. V was pared by 6 bases and J by 3 bases, with 17 bases between. The CDR3 bases are TGTGCCAGCAGACCGATGCGGGGACGACACACTGAAGCTTTCTTT. Translating gives CASRPMRGRHTEAFF. The full variable domain, its missing parts supplied by reference TRBV7-2 and TRBJ1-1, is GAGVSQSPSNKVTEKGKDVELRCDPISGHTALYWYRQSLGQGLEFLIYFQGNSAPDKSGLPSDRFSAERTGGSVSTLTIQRTQQEDSAVYLCASRPMRGRHTEAFFGQGTRLTVV.